This T cell receptor (beta chain) was sequenced during a study of blood T cell repertoires in COVID-19. This clone appeared a few times. The CDR3 has 16 residues. The germline gives CDR1 MNHEY, CDR2 SVGAGI. Trimming took off 0 bases at V and 1 base at J, with 10 bases between the two ends. Profiling relied on immunoSEQ multiplex PCR, and the TCRdb table lists in-frame clones only, not all of them. The sample carries about 60,000 clones, about four fifths recorded once. The sequenced sample was PBMCs or T cells enriched from blood (not recorded which). V and J are TRBV6-5 and TRBJ1-3; no firm D call. The TCR comes from a woman between 35 and 50 years old with acute COVID-19. CDR3 loop: CASSYSRPGSGNTIYF. In DNA, the CDR3 is TGTGCCAGCAGTTACTCGAGACCCGGGTCTGGAAACACCATATATTTT.